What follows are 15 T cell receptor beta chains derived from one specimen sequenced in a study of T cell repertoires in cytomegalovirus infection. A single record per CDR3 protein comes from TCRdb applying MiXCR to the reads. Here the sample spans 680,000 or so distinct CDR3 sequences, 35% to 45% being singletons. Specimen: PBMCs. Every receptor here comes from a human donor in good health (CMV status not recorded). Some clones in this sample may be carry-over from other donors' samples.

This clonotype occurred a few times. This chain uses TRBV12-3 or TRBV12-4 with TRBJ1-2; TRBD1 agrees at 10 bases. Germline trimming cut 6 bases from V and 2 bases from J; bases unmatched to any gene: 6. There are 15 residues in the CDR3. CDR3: CASSSDRGQNYGYTF. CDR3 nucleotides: TGTGCCAGCAGCTCCGACAGGGGGCAAAACTATGGCTACACCTTC.

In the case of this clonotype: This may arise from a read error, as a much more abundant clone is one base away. CDR3 sequence (DNA): TGTGCCAGCAGCCCTAAGCTGAGTACAGGAGACTACGAGCAGTACTTC. Translation gives CASSPKLSTGDYEQYF. The J gene is TRBJ2-7, the V gene TRBV7-6; a weak D match, TRBD1 (5 bases). V lost 5 bases and J lost 3, with 20 bases in between. The CDR3 sequence is 16 residues long. The germline gives CDR1 SGHVS, CDR2 FNYEAQ.

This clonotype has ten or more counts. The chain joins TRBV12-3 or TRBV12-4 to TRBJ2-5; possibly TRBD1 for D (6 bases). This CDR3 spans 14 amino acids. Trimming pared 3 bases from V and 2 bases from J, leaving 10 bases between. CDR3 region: CASSFNQGQETQYF. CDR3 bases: TGTGCCAGCAGTTTCAATCAGGGGCAAGAGACCCAGTACTTC.

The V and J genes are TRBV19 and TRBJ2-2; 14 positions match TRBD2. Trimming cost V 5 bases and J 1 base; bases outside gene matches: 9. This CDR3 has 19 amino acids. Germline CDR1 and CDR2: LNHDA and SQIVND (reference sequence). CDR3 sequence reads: CASSSRPTSGGGNTGELFF. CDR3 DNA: TGTGCCAGTAGTTCCCGCCCGACTAGCGGGGGGGGGAACACCGGGGAGCTGTTTTTT.

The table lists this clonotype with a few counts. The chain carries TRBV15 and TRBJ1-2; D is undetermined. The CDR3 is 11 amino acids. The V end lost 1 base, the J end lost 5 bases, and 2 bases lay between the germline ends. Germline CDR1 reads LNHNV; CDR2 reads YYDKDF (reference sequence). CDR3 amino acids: CATSRAYGYTF. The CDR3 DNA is TGTGCCACCAGCAGAGCTTATGGCTACACCTTC.

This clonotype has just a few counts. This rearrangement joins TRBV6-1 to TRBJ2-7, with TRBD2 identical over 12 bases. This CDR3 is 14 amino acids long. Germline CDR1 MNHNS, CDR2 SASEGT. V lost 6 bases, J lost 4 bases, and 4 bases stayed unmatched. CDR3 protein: CASRGTSGGYEQYF. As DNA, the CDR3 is TGTGCCAGCAGGGGCACTAGCGGGGGGTACGAGCAGTACTTC.

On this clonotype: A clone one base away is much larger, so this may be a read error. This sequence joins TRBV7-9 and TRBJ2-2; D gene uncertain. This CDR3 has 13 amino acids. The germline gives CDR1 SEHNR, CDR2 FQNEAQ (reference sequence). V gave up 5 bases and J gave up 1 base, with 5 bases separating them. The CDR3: CASSRENTGELFF. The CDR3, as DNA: TGTGCCAGCAGCCGAGAGAACACCGGGGAGCTGTTTTTT.

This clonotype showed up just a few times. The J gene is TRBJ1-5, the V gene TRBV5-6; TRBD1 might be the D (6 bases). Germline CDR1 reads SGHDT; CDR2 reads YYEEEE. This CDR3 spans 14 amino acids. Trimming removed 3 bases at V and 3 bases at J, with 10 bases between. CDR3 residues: CASSSRQDNQPQHF. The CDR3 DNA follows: TGTGCCAGCAGCTCAAGACAGGACAATCAGCCCCAGCATTTT.

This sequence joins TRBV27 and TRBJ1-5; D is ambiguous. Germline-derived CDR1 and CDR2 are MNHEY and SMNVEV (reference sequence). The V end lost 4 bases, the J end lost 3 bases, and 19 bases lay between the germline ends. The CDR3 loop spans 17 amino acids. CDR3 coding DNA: TGTGCCAGCAGTTCAAAAGGCAATAGGTTTTTCAATCAGCCCCAGCATTTT. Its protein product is CASSSKGNRFFNQPQHF.

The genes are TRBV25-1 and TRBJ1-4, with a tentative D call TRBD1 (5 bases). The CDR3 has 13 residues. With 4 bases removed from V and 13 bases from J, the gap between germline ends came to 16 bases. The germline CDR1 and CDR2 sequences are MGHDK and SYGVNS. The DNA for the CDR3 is TGTGCCAGCAGTGCGGCAGGGTTAGGTGTACTGTTTTTT. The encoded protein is CASSAAGLGVLFF. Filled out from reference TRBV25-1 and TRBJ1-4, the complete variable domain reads EADIYQTPRYLVIGTGKKITLECSQTMGHDKMYWYQQDPGMELHLIHYSYGVNSTEKGDLSSESTVSRIRTEHFPLTLESARPSHTSQYLCASSAAGLGVLFFGSGTQLSVL.

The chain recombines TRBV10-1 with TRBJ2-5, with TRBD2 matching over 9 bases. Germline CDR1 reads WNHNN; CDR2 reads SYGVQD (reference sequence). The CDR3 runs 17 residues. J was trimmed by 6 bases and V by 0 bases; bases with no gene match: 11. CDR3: CASSESQGLATAKTQYF. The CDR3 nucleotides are TGCGCCAGCAGTGAGTCTCAGGGACTAGCCACCGCGAAGACCCAGTACTTC.

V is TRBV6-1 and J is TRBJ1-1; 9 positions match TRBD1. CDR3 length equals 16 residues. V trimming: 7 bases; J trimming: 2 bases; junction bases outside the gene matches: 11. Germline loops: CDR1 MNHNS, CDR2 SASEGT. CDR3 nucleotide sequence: TGTGCCAGCACTTTCTTTTTGGGACAGGGAAACACTGAAGCTTTCTTT. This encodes CASTFFLGQGNTEAFF.

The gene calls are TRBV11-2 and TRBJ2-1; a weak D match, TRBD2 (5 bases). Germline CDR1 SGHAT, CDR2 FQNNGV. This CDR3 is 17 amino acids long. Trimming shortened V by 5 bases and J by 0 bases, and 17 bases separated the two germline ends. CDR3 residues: CASSPGSSSPSYNEQFF. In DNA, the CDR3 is TGTGCCAGCAGCCCCGGGTCTAGCTCCCCCTCCTACAATGAGCAGTTCTTC.

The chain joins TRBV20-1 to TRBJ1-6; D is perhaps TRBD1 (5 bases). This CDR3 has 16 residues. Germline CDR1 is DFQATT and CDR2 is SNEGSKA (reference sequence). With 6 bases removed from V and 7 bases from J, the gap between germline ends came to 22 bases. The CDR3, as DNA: TGCAGTGCCTACCCGGGACCCCAAAGGTGGAATTCACCCCTCCACTTT. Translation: CSAYPGPQRWNSPLHF.

The CDR3 here is CASRSPGQGYEQYF. For the CDR3, the DNA is TGTGCCAGCAGGTCTCCGGGACAGGGCTACGAGCAGTACTTC. V and J are TRBV28 and TRBJ2-7; TRBD1 matches at 9 bases. The CDR3 covers 14 residues. V was pared by 6 bases and J by 3 bases, with 6 bases of the junction left unmatched. Germline V CDR1 and CDR2: MDHEN, SYDVKM.